This T cell receptor (beta chain) was recovered during a study of cytomegalovirus exposure and HLA in healthy donors. Study-level points and caveats: Most of the CMV-associated TCR beta chains (in a later analysis) appeared to be HLA-restricted. In a later analysis, around 18,000 TCR beta sequences were associated with HLA alleles at 0.05 false discovery rate. A list of more than 150 TCR beta chains associated with cytomegalovirus was given. Sequences of the TCR beta chain were said to predict the HLA-A and HLA-B alleles of most subjects accurately.

This clone was counted between two and nine times. The antigen remains unidentified. PCR primers comprised 60 Vbeta and 13 Jbeta primers. The protocol was immunoSEQ multiplex PCR, while the TCRdb copy is restricted to in-frame clones and leaves out a portion. Among 180,000 or so clones listed, roughly 77% were seen once. The receptor comes from a woman in her twenties or thirties in good health and CMV-seropositive. Sequenced input: PBMCs.

CDR3 sequence reads: CASSLDRGKLFF. The CDR3 DNA sequence: TGTGCCAGCAGCTTGGACAGGGGGAAACTGTTTTTT. The chain has TRBV7-2 and TRBJ1-4; the match to TRBD1 covers 10 bases. From germline, CDR1 is SGHTA and CDR2 FQGNSA. The CDR3 spans 12 residues. V dropped 3 bases and J dropped 11; count of bases not matched to a gene: 0.